The 31 T cell receptor beta chains in this list originate from one sample, sequenced in a study of shared clonotypes between healthy human individuals. Some clones are missing from TCRdb's copy, which holds only in-frame ones; the method was immunoSEQ multiplex PCR. The sample contains 2 million to 3 million clones, over 85% of which appear only once. Sample: naive CD4+ T cells from PBMCs. This sample's subset: CD45RA+ positively selected. All receptors come from a man aged 18 to 29 in good health. Some clones in this sample may be carry-over from other donors' samples.

This clone is a singleton in its sample. J is TRBJ1-2 and V is TRBV7-2, with TRBD1 as a possible D gene (5 bases). Per the germline V gene, CDR1 is SGHTA and CDR2 is FQGNSA. Trimming took 3 bases from V and 9 from J, leaving 23 bases between them. The CDR3 runs to 16 residues. The CDR3 reads CASSFRENDRGGSYTF. The CDR3 bases are TGTGCCAGCAGCTTTAGGGAAAATGACCGGGGGGGTAGCTACACCTTC.

The chain has TRBV7-9 and TRBJ1-2, with a weak D call TRBD1 (6 bases). The CDR3 has 15 residues. The ends were cut back, 5 bases at V and 2 bases at J, with 15 bases in the middle. Germline CDR1 and CDR2: SEHNR and FQNEAQ (reference sequence). CDR3 DNA: TGTGCCAGCAGCGGGGGCGACAGTTCAAACTATGGCTACACCTTC. Translating it yields CASSGGDSSNYGYTF. Looking up the rest from reference TRBV7-9 and TRBJ1-2 gives the full variable domain: DTGVSQNPRHKITKRGQNVTFRCDPISEHNRLYWYRQTLGQGPEFLTYFQNEAQLEKSRLLSDRFSAERPKGSFSTLEIQRTEQGDSAMYLCASSGGDSSNYGYTFGSGTRLTVV.

The gene calls are TRBV28 and TRBJ1-5; 7 bases map to TRBD1. Germline-derived CDR1 and CDR2 are MDHEN and SYDVKM. Trimming removed 5 bases from V and 1 base from J; junction bases left unmatched: 5. The CDR3 is made up of 15 amino acids. CDR3 protein: CASSPAQGSNQPQHF. The CDR3 nucleotides are TGTGCCAGCAGTCCCGCACAGGGGAGCAATCAGCCCCAGCATTTT.

J is TRBJ1-4 and V is TRBV5-1; no definite D call. The CDR3 is made up of 15 amino acids. CDR1 and CDR2 (germline): SGHRS, YFSETQ. V was cut by 0 bases and J by 8 bases, with 14 bases left in between. The CDR3: CASSLAPAPAEKLFF. Here the CDR3 DNA reads TGCGCCAGCAGCTTGGCTCCAGCGCCGGCCGAAAAACTGTTTTTT.

The chain combines TRBV4-1 with TRBJ2-5, with a possible D match to TRBD2 (5 bases). Trimming pared 4 bases from V and 5 bases from J, leaving 14 bases between. Germline lookup yields CDR1 MGHRA and CDR2 YSYEKL. The CDR3 spans 14 residues. The CDR3 loop reads CASSRLPLAETQYF. CDR3 bases: TGCGCCAGCAGCCGACTACCTTTAGCGGAGACCCAGTACTTC.

This clone was recorded a few times. The chain recombines TRBV25-1 with TRBJ2-7; D might be TRBD2 (6 bases). V was clipped by 1 base and J by 7 bases, with 20 bases between them. This CDR3 is built from 16 residues. Looked up from germline, CDR1 is MGHDK and CDR2 is SYGVNS. CDR3 region: CASSESGGGWAGEQYF. CDR3 DNA sequence: TGTGCCAGCAGTGAATCTGGTGGAGGGTGGGCAGGAGAGCAGTACTTC.

The chain couples TRBV5-4 to TRBJ2-1; D remains ambiguous. Trimming removed 4 bases at V and 5 bases at J, with 10 bases between. CDR3 length: 13 residues. Germline assignment: CDR1 SGHNT and CDR2 YYREEE (reference sequence). Here the CDR3 reads CASSRWIDNEQFF. In DNA, the CDR3 is TGTGCCAGCAGCCGTTGGATCGACAATGAGCAGTTCTTC.

V gene TRBV5-4 combines with J gene TRBJ2-1; unclear D gene. Germline CDR1 reads SGHNT; CDR2 reads YYREEE (reference sequence). This CDR3 is 14 amino acids long. Trimming took 5 bases from V and 3 from J, leaving 12 bases between them. The CDR3: CASSLTTYYNEQFF. The CDR3 DNA is TGTGCCAGCAGTTTAACGACCTACTACAATGAGCAGTTCTTC.

The chain links TRBV7-9 to TRBJ2-7, with 9 nucleotides matching TRBD1. The CDR3 length is 15 residues. The V and J ends lost 5 bases and 4 bases, in that order; junction bases with no gene match: 9. The germline gives CDR1 SEHNR, CDR2 FQNEAQ (reference sequence). The CDR3 loop is CASSEHTGGAYEQYF. The CDR3 coding sequence is TGTGCCAGCAGCGAGCATACAGGGGGCGCGTACGAGCAGTACTTC.

This chain connects TRBV27 to TRBJ1-2; D remains unclear. The germline gives CDR1 MNHEY, CDR2 SMNVEV (reference sequence). The CDR3 is 17 amino acids. The V gene lost 4 bases and the J gene lost 5 bases, with 23 bases spanning the gap. The CDR3 DNA follows: TGTGCCAGCAGTTCTGGCTGGACGGAACCATCGCGATATGGCTACACCTTC. This sequence encodes CASSSGWTEPSRYGYTF.

This chain uses TRBV5-8 with TRBJ2-3, with 8 bases that match TRBD2. This CDR3 is built from 15 residues. Trimming took 2 bases from V and 1 from J; bases not matched to a gene: 3. Germline lookup yields CDR1 SGHTS and CDR2 YDEGEE. CDR3 bases: TGTGCCAGCAGCTTAGCGGGAGCCGGCACAGATACGCAGTATTTT. Its protein product is CASSLAGAGTDTQYF.

A remark on this clone: Different DNA sequences within this sample yield the same CDR3. The gene calls are TRBV5-1 and TRBJ2-6; D call uncertain. V was trimmed by 3 bases and J by 0 bases, leaving 4 bases between them. The CDR3 is 14 residues long. From germline, CDR1 is SGHRS and CDR2 YFSETQ. The CDR3 is CASSSRSGANVLTF. CDR3 nucleotides: TGCGCCAGCAGCTCCCGCTCTGGGGCCAACGTCCTGACTTTC.

A word on this clone: Other DNA sequences in the sample encode the same CDR3. The chain joins TRBV18 to TRBJ2-1, with 10 bases fitting TRBD2. The V gene's germline CDR1 is KGHSH and CDR2 LQKENI. This CDR3 contains 14 residues. V was pared by 3 bases and J by 7 bases, with 3 bases of the junction left unmatched. CDR3: CASSPTSGNNEQFF. CDR3 sequence (DNA): TGTGCCAGCTCACCTACTAGCGGGAATAATGAGCAGTTCTTC.

The CDR3 loop reads CASSLGVAGGQETQYF. CDR3 coding DNA: TGTGCCAGCAGCTTAGGGGTAGCGGGGGGACAAGAGACCCAGTACTTC. J is TRBJ2-5 and V is TRBV13; 10 bases map to TRBD2. Germline V gene lookup returns CDR1 PRHDT and CDR2 FYEKMQ (reference sequence). The V and J ends lost 0 bases and 2 bases, in that order; junction bases with no gene match: 3. CDR3 length: 16 amino acids.

The J gene is TRBJ1-2, the V gene TRBV28; D is unresolved. V was pared by 6 bases and J by 5 bases, with 13 bases between. This CDR3 contains 13 residues. Per germline, CDR1 MDHEN and CDR2 SYDVKM. The CDR3 nucleotides are TGTGCCAGCAGAGGACGCGGCAATTATGGCTACACCTTC. Translating it yields CASRGRGNYGYTF.

The rearrangement uses TRBV27 and TRBJ2-1; 7 nucleotides agree with TRBD2. The CDR3 consists of 15 residues. V trimming: 7 bases; J trimming: 5 bases; junction bases outside the gene matches: 11. CDR1 MNHEY and CDR2 SMNVEV come from the germline V gene (reference sequence). CDR3 coding DNA: TGTGCCAGCAATGTGTTAGGCGGGAGACACAATGAGCAGTTCTTC. Protein product: CASNVLGGRHNEQFF.

The rearrangement joins TRBV5-4 to TRBJ2-7; 8 bases fit TRBD2. Trimming at V came to 4 bases and at J to 4 bases, leaving 16 bases not matched to a gene. This CDR3 comprises 17 residues. Germline values: CDR1 SGHNT, CDR2 YYREEE (reference sequence). CDR3 loop: CASSRRGSGIQGYEQYF. CDR3 in DNA: TGTGCCAGCAGCCGTCGGGGTAGCGGGATCCAAGGGTACGAGCAGTACTTC. Variable domain in full (rest from reference TRBV5-4 and TRBJ2-7): ETGVTQSPTHLIKTRGQQVTLRCSSQSGHNTVSWYQQALGQGPQFIFQYYREEENGRGNFPPRFSGLQFPNYSSELNVNALELDDSALYLCASSRRGSGIQGYEQYFGPGTRLTVT.

This chain uses TRBV25-1 with TRBJ1-2; 8 bases align to TRBD1. The CDR3 length is 15 residues. Trimming at V came to 5 bases and at J to 6 bases, leaving 11 bases not matched to a gene. Germline assignment: CDR1 MGHDK and CDR2 SYGVNS. DNA of the CDR3: TGTGCCAGCAGTTCCCCCCAGGGACAGGTTCATGGCTACACCTTC. Protein product: CASSSPQGQVHGYTF.

V is TRBV19 and J is TRBJ2-4; the match to TRBD1 covers 11 bases. V lost 6 bases to trimming and J lost 3 bases; unmatched junction nucleotides: 4. Per germline, CDR1 LNHDA and CDR2 SQIVND (reference sequence). The CDR3 totals 15 residues. The CDR3 spells CASRDRGLGKNIQYF. CDR3 DNA: TGTGCCAGTAGGGACAGGGGGCTGGGCAAAAACATTCAGTACTTC.

The rearrangement links TRBV21-1 to TRBJ2-4. TRBV21-1 is flagged as a pseudogene. This CDR3 has 18 residues. The CDR3 DNA follows: TGTGCCAGCACCGAGACCTACTCCAATGTTATAGCCAAAAACATTCAGTACTTC. Amino acid sequence: CASTETYSNVIAKNIQYF.

The CDR3 nucleotides read TGTGCCAGCAGACAGGGACTTAACTATGGCTACACCTTC. This gives the protein CASRQGLNYGYTF. V and J are TRBV19 and TRBJ1-2, with 7 bases that match TRBD1. V shed 9 bases, J shed 1 base, and the junction held 5 bases outside the gene matches. Looked up from germline, CDR1 is LNHDA and CDR2 is SQIVND (reference sequence). CDR3 size: 13 residues.

The gene calls are TRBV6-1 and TRBJ1-5; D unclear. The CDR3 length is 13 residues. The germline gives CDR1 MNHNS, CDR2 SASEGT. The CDR3, as DNA: TGTGGTTCCCGGGCCCAAGGTGGTCAGCCCCAGCATTTT. Translating it yields CGSRAQGGQPQHF.

The CDR3 is CASSPGETRNQPQHF. The CDR3 coding sequence is TGTGCCAGTAGCCCGGGAGAGACGAGGAATCAGCCCCAGCATTTT. This chain joins TRBV19 and TRBJ1-5; D not certain. Per the germline V gene, CDR1 is LNHDA and CDR2 is SQIVND (reference sequence). The CDR3 consists of 15 residues. V lost 6 bases and J 4 bases, leaving 16 bases between the germline ends.

The chain recombines TRBV4-1 with TRBJ1-5, with TRBD1 matching 10 bases. Germline CDR1 is MGHRA and CDR2 is YSYEKL. This CDR3 has 16 residues. V was clipped by 4 bases and J by 4 bases; unmatched bases: 7. The CDR3 nucleotides are TGCGCCAGCAGCCCATTACTGGGACAGGGGAATCAGCCCCAGCATTTT. Translated, it gives CASSPLLGQGNQPQHF.

This clone was observed a single time. The chain combines TRBV6-4 with TRBJ1-5; tentative D call: TRBD1 (5 bases). Trimming pared 2 bases from V and 4 bases from J, leaving 15 bases between. The CDR3 is 16 amino acids. Germline values: CDR1 MRHNA, CDR2 SNTAGT. The CDR3 loop is CASSDICSRGNQPQHF. The CDR3 region has the DNA TGTGCCAGCAGTGACATCTGTTCTCGGGGGAATCAGCCCCAGCATTTT.

CDR3 loop: CASSLGRTGTTGELFF. As DNA, the CDR3 is TGCGCCAGCAGCTTGGGAAGGACAGGGACAACCGGGGAGCTGTTTTTT. The chain carries TRBV5-1 and TRBJ2-2; 8 nucleotides agree with TRBD1. CDR1 and CDR2 (germline): SGHRS, YFSETQ. CDR3 length equals 16 residues. Losses at the gene ends were 0 bases for V and 5 bases for J; bases not matched to a gene: 6.

On this clone: The identical CDR3 is also encoded by other nucleotide sequences in the sample. The chain couples TRBV30 to TRBJ1-5, with unresolved D. Germline V gene lookup returns CDR1 GTSNPN and CDR2 SVGIG (reference sequence). This CDR3 has 12 amino acids. The germline V and J ends were trimmed by 1 base and 2 bases, with 3 bases remaining between them. Here the CDR3 reads CAWSEGNQPQHF. The CDR3 nucleotides read TGTGCCTGGAGTGAGGGCAATCAGCCCCAGCATTTT.

The chain recombines TRBV6-6 with TRBJ1-2; a possible D gene is TRBD1 (5 bases). This CDR3 spans 13 amino acids. Between the trimmed V and J ends, which lost 2 bases and 12 bases, there was a span of 16 bases. The germline V gene has CDR1 MNHNY and CDR2 SVGAGI (reference sequence). The CDR3: CASSYATDGGDTF. In nucleotides, the CDR3 is TGTGCCAGCAGTTACGCGACAGACGGAGGGGACACCTTC.

V and J are TRBV25-1 and TRBJ1-4; D is perhaps TRBD1 (5 bases). In germline, CDR1 is MGHDK, CDR2 SYGVNS. CDR3 length: 16 residues. Trimming took off 5 bases at V and 7 bases at J, with 20 bases between the two ends. For the CDR3, the DNA is TGTGCCAGCAGTACCCCTATGGGAGGGGTCAGTGAAAAACTGTTTTTT. Amino acids: CASSTPMGGVSEKLFF.

The V and J genes are TRBV18 and TRBJ2-1, with D possibly called TRBD1 or TRBD2 (5 bases each). The germline CDR1 and CDR2 sequences are KGHSH and LQKENI. This CDR3 has 16 amino acids. V lost 3 bases to trimming and J lost 7 bases, with 19 bases between them. The CDR3 sequence: CASSPPGPAGANEQFF. DNA for the CDR3: TGTGCCAGCTCACCGCCCGGGCCAGCCGGGGCAAATGAGCAGTTCTTC.

J is TRBJ2-5 and V is TRBV5-1, with D perhaps TRBD1 (6 bases). The V end lost 4 bases, the J end lost 5 bases, and 18 bases lay between the germline ends. This CDR3 has 15 residues. Germline lookup yields CDR1 SGHRS and CDR2 YFSETQ. CDR3: CASSGTGKHRETQYF. DNA for the CDR3: TGCGCCAGCAGCGGTACAGGGAAGCATAGGGAGACCCAGTACTTC.